The sequence of this TCR beta chain was determined in a study of CD8 T cells in Susac syndrome. With random hexamers, reverse transcription was performed on roughly 0.5 to 1 ug of RNA. Each CDR3 protein gets one entry after TCRdb re-called the immunoSEQ multiplex PCR reads with MiXCR. The sample comprises around 130,000 distinct CDR3 sequences, just over 95% of which are singletons, and 0.13% to 0.15% rests with the top ten. The CDR3 sequence is 12 residues long. Trimming removed 4 bases from V and 6 bases from J, with 10 bases in between. CDR1 and CDR2 (germline): GTSNPN, SVGIG (reference sequence).

Sequenced input: CD4+ T cells from PBMCs. The J gene is TRBJ2-1, the V gene TRBV30; D gene uncertain. The source of this sequence is a human donor with Susac syndrome. CDR3 sequence reads: CAWTRNLNEQFF. CDR3 coding DNA: TGTGCCTGGACCCGAAACCTCAATGAGCAGTTCTTC.